In this sample, the clone carrying this T cell receptor beta chain turned up a few times. Its antigen is as yet unknown. This specimen belongs to a study of a mutant IDH1 vaccine in newly diagnosed glioma. Study-wide context: Treatment recipients were approximately 62% male and about 40% female, and their mean age was 40.4 years. Before enrollment, patients got radiotherapy alone, temozolomide alone, or mostly the combination. Whole-study findings and limits: Apparently, pseudoprogression bore no relation to changes among the top peripheral T cell clonotypes.

Time point indicated: week 5, during vaccination. Doses comprised 300 ug of mutant IDH1 20-mer peptide each, plus topical imiquimod. The repertoire was sequenced with immunoSEQ multiplex PCR; TCRdb's copy has only in-frame clones and lacks some. The sample includes roughly 34,000 clones, 45% to 70% of them seen just once. This CDR3 contains 15 residues. Germline V gives CDR1 MNHEY, CDR2 SVGAGI. Trimming left V 0 bases short and J 0 bases short, with 6 bases between. This chain joins TRBV6-5 and TRBJ1-5; D is unresolved. The sequenced sample was PBMCs, obtained from a glioma patient whose treatment included an IDH1 peptide vaccine. This sequence originates from a woman aged 18-29 years with glioma. The CDR3 region is CASSYSSVSNQPQHF. Here the CDR3 DNA reads TGTGCCAGCAGTTACTCGTCAGTTAGCAATCAGCCCCAGCATTTT.